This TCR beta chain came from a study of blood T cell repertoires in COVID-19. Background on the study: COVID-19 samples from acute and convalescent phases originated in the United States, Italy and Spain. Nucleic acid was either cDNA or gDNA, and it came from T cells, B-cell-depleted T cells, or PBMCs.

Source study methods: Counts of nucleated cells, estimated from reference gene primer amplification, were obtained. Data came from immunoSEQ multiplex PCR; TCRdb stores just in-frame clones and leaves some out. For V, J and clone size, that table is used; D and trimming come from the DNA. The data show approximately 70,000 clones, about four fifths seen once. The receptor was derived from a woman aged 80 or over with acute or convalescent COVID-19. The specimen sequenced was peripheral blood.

Here the CDR3 reads CASMTGLLNEQFF. The DNA for the CDR3 is TGCGCCAGCATGACAGGGTTGCTCAATGAGCAGTTCTTC. The chain joins TRBV5-1 to TRBJ2-1; TRBD1 aligns across 7 bases. The trim removed 6 bases at V and 6 bases at J, leaving 6 bases unmatched. CDR1 is SGHRS, CDR2 YFSETQ, per germline. The CDR3 is 13 residues long.